This section outlines one T cell receptor (beta chain) sequence together with its context. Its specificity is not known. These data are taken from a study of vaccination effects on CD4 cells after COVID-19. Across the whole study: Vaccination of participants consisted of two doses of either the BNT162b2 or mRNA-1273 vaccine.

Assay: immunoSEQ multiplex PCR; the TCRdb copy retains only in-frame clones and omits some. Found here are around 83,000 clones, approximately 74% of them singletons; the top ten hold more than 1.5%. Viral peptide pool expansion of antigen-specific CD4+ T cells preceded sequencing in the ViraFEST assay. Subsequent to less than eleven days of culture, CD4+ T cells were isolated. Half the medium was swapped for IL-2 medium on days 3 and 7. General study results and limits: Only a few convalescent patients and no early post-infection timepoints featured in the study. Clonal contraction was marked in infection- and vaccine-induced clones late after vaccination.

The CDR3 covers 14 residues. The V gene lost 4 bases and the J gene lost 2 bases, with 13 bases spanning the gap. CDR1 and CDR2 (germline): SGHRS, YFSETQ. The specimen was CD4+ T cells from PBMCs cultured with HCoV-229E spike peptides, collected before COVID-19 vaccination. The origin of this receptor is a human donor who received a COVID-19 vaccine. This chain uses TRBV5-1 with TRBJ2-7; the D is unclear. The CDR3 region is CASSGAPTPYEQYV. The DNA of the CDR3 is TGCGCCAGCAGCGGCGCCCCGACCCCCTACGAGCAGTACGTC.